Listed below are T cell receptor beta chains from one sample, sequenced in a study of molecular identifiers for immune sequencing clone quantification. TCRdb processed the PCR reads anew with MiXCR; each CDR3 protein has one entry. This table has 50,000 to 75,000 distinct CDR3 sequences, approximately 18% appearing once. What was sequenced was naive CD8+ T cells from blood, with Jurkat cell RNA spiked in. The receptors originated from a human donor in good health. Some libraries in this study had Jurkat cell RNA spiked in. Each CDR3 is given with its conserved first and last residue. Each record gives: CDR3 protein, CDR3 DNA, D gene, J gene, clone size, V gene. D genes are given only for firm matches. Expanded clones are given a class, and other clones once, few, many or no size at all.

CDR3: CASSPPSFYADTQYF
DNA: TGTGCCAGCAGCCCACCTAGCTTTTACGCAGATACGCAGTATTTT
D: -
J: TRBJ2-3
size: many
V: TRBV7-9

CDR3: CAITGAGAGNTIYF
DNA: TGTGCCATCACCGGGGCAGGGGCTGGAAACACCATATATTTT
D: -
J: TRBJ1-3
size: many
V: TRBV10-3

CDR3: CASSIFGNTEAFF
DNA: TGTGCCAGTAGTATTTTCGGAAACACTGAAGCTTTCTTT
D: -
J: TRBJ1-1
size: many
V: TRBV19

CDR3: CATSREESNQPQHF
DNA: TGTGCCACCAGCAGAGAAGAGAGCAATCAGCCCCAGCATTTT
D: -
J: TRBJ1-5
size: many
V: TRBV15

CDR3: CASSLRSEIVGGYTF
DNA: TGTGCCAGCAGCTTACGCTCGGAGATAGTTGGGGGCTACACCTTC
D: -
J: TRBJ1-2
size: -
V: TRBV5-6

CDR3: CAISEPGLAGFEQFF
DNA: TGTGCCATCAGTGAGCCGGGACTAGCGGGATTTGAGCAGTTCTTC
D: TRBD2
J: TRBJ2-1
size: -
V: TRBV10-3

CDR3: CASSLEGTAIPPEYF
DNA: TGTGCCAGCAGCTTAGAAGGGACAGCGATCCCTCCGGAGTACTTC
D: TRBD1
J: TRBJ2-4
size: many
V: TRBV11-3

CDR3: CASSPGTTVSEQYF
DNA: TGTGCCAGCAGCCCAGGGACAACTGTTTCCGAGCAGTACTTC
D: -
J: TRBJ2-7
size: many
V: TRBV28

CDR3: CSAMAGPTEAFF
DNA: TGCAGCGCTATGGCGGGGCCCACTGAGGCTTTCTTT
D: -
J: TRBJ1-1
size: -
V: TRBV29-1

CDR3: CASSFLSTDTQYF
DNA: TGTGCCAGCAGTTTCCTCAGCACAGATACGCAGTATTTT
D: -
J: TRBJ2-3
size: many
V: TRBV27

CDR3: CASSLRGALAGGAYNEQFF
DNA: TGTGCCAGCAGCTTAAGGGGGGCTCTAGCGGGAGGGGCCTACAATGAGCAGTTCTTC
D: TRBD2
J: TRBJ2-1
size: -
V: TRBV7-2